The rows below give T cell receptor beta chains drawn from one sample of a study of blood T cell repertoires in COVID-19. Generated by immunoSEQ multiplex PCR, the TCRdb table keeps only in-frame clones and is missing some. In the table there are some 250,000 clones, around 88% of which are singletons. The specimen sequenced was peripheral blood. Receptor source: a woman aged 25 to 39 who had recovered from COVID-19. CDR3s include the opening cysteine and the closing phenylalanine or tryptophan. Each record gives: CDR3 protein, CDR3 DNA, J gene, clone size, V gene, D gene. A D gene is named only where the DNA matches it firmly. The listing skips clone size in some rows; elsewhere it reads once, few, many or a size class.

CDR3aa: CASSLYAQRGLLGEQFF; CDR3nt: TGTGCCAGCAGTTTATATGCCCAGCGGGGGCTTCTCGGAGAGCAGTTCTTC; j_gene: TRBJ2-1; abundance: .; v_gene: TRBV27; d_gene: TRBD2
CDR3aa: CASGDRVKNIQYF; CDR3nt: TGTGCCAGCGGGGACAGGGTTAAAAACATTCAGTACTTC; j_gene: TRBJ2-4; abundance: .; v_gene: TRBV12-3/TRBV12-4; d_gene: TRBD1
CDR3aa: CASSPRPRSTDTQYF; CDR3nt: TGTGCCAGCAGCCCCCGCCCCCGGAGCACAGATACGCAGTATTTT; j_gene: TRBJ2-3; abundance: .; v_gene: TRBV9; d_gene: .
CDR3aa: CASRSTGGNQPQHF; CDR3nt: TGTGCCAGCAGGTCAACAGGGGGCAATCAGCCCCAGCATTTT; j_gene: TRBJ1-5; abundance: .; v_gene: TRBV2; d_gene: TRBD1
CDR3aa: CSVEDLAAKTQYF; CDR3nt: TGCAGCGTTGAAGATCTAGCTGCGAAGACCCAGTACTTC; j_gene: TRBJ2-5; abundance: few; v_gene: TRBV29-1; d_gene: .
CDR3aa: CASSFGTGVSGNTIYF; CDR3nt: TGTGCCAGCAGCTTCGGGACAGGAGTCTCTGGAAACACCATATATTTT; j_gene: TRBJ1-3; abundance: .; v_gene: TRBV7-9; d_gene: TRBD1
CDR3aa: CASRGDKLAKNIQYF; CDR3nt: TGTGCCAGTAGGGGGGACAAGCTAGCCAAAAACATTCAGTACTTC; j_gene: TRBJ2-4; abundance: .; v_gene: TRBV19; d_gene: .
CDR3aa: CAISATRYEQYF; CDR3nt: TGTGCCATCAGTGCGACTAGGTACGAGCAGTACTTC; j_gene: TRBJ2-7; abundance: .; v_gene: TRBV10-3; d_gene: .
CDR3aa: CASSDRGLGYTF; CDR3nt: TGTGCCAGCAGCGACAGGGGGCTAGGCTACACCTTC; j_gene: TRBJ1-2; abundance: .; v_gene: TRBV7-2; d_gene: TRBD1
CDR3aa: CASSLRQPPVYGYTF; CDR3nt: TGTGCCAGCAGTTTAAGACAGCCTCCTGTCTATGGCTACACCTTC; j_gene: TRBJ1-2; abundance: .; v_gene: TRBV27; d_gene: .
CDR3aa: CASSEVASGAYNEQFF; CDR3nt: TGCGCCAGCAGTGAGGTGGCTAGCGGGGCCTACAATGAGCAGTTCTTC; j_gene: TRBJ2-1; abundance: .; v_gene: TRBV10-1; d_gene: TRBD2
CDR3aa: CASSLSSRGDIEQYF; CDR3nt: TGTGCCAGCAGTTTATCAAGCAGGGGTGATATCGAGCAGTACTTC; j_gene: TRBJ2-7; abundance: .; v_gene: TRBV27; d_gene: .
CDR3aa: CASSRQLRSNQPQHF; CDR3nt: TGTGCCAGCAGTAGACAGTTACGTAGCAATCAGCCCCAGCATTTT; j_gene: TRBJ1-5; abundance: .; v_gene: TRBV2; d_gene: .
CDR3aa: CASSLDISGANVLTF; CDR3nt: TGTGCCAGCAGCTTGGACATCTCTGGGGCCAACGTCCTGACTTTC; j_gene: TRBJ2-6; abundance: .; v_gene: TRBV5-6; d_gene: .
CDR3aa: CASSHLKGPGGDYGYTF; CDR3nt: TGCGCCAGCAGCCACCTAAAAGGGCCAGGGGGCGACTATGGCTACACCTTC; j_gene: TRBJ1-2; abundance: few; v_gene: TRBV4-1; d_gene: TRBD1
CDR3aa: CASSSTSTGFEQYF; CDR3nt: TGTGCCAGCAGCTCCACCTCTACAGGGTTCGAGCAGTACTTC; j_gene: TRBJ2-7; abundance: .; v_gene: TRBV13; d_gene: .
CDR3aa: CASSGLRSSEKLFF; CDR3nt: TGTGCCAGTTCAGGATTGAGATCGAGTGAAAAACTGTTTTTT; j_gene: TRBJ1-4; abundance: .; v_gene: TRBV11-2; d_gene: .
CDR3aa: CASSLVRGEGTQYF; CDR3nt: TGTGCCAGCAGCTTAGTGCGGGGGGAAGGTACGCAGTATTTT; j_gene: TRBJ2-3; abundance: .; v_gene: TRBV11-2; d_gene: TRBD2
CDR3aa: CASSFPPTAREGNTIYF; CDR3nt: TGTGCCAGCAGCTTCCCCCCGACAGCCCGAGAGGGAAACACCATATATTTT; j_gene: TRBJ1-3; abundance: .; v_gene: TRBV7-6; d_gene: .
CDR3aa: CASSIIGTSGPETQYF; CDR3nt: TGTGCCAGTAGTATCATCGGGACATCTGGGCCAGAGACCCAGTACTTC; j_gene: TRBJ2-5; abundance: .; v_gene: TRBV19; d_gene: .
CDR3aa: CASSLLAGKGETQYF; CDR3nt: TGTGCCAGCAGCTTACTGGCGGGGAAGGGAGAGACCCAGTACTTC; j_gene: TRBJ2-5; abundance: .; v_gene: TRBV7-6; d_gene: .
CDR3aa: CASSATGVGEQYF; CDR3nt: TGCGCCAGCAGTGCAACAGGGGTCGGGGAGCAGTACTTC; j_gene: TRBJ2-7; abundance: .; v_gene: TRBV10-2; d_gene: TRBD1
CDR3aa: CATSREASGGAGETQYF; CDR3nt: TGTGCCACCAGCAGAGAAGCTAGCGGGGGGGCAGGAGAGACCCAGTACTTC; j_gene: TRBJ2-5; abundance: .; v_gene: TRBV15; d_gene: TRBD2
CDR3aa: CASSEGQGAYGYEQYF; CDR3nt: TGCGCCAGCAGTGAAGGACAGGGGGCGTATGGCTACGAGCAGTACTTC; j_gene: TRBJ2-7; abundance: .; v_gene: TRBV10-2; d_gene: TRBD1
CDR3aa: CATSDPTGTGEGNYGYTF; CDR3nt: TGTGCCACCAGTGATCCAACCGGGACAGGGGAAGGGAACTATGGCTACACCTTC; j_gene: TRBJ1-2; abundance: .; v_gene: TRBV24-1; d_gene: TRBD1
CDR3aa: CASSLGSADEQYF; CDR3nt: TGTGCCAGCAGCTTAGGGAGTGCGGACGAGCAGTACTTC; j_gene: TRBJ2-7; abundance: .; v_gene: TRBV7-2; d_gene: .
CDR3aa: CASSQDGTVNYGYTF; CDR3nt: TGCGCCAGCAGCCAAGATGGCACCGTTAACTATGGCTACACCTTC; j_gene: TRBJ1-2; abundance: .; v_gene: TRBV4-3; d_gene: .
CDR3aa: CASRLALSTGGKDEQYF; CDR3nt: TGTGCAAGTCGCTTAGCGCTTTCGACAGGGGGTAAAGACGAGCAGTACTTC; j_gene: TRBJ2-7; abundance: once; v_gene: TRBV12-2; d_gene: .
CDR3aa: CASSPSSGGTYNEQFF; CDR3nt: TGCGCCAGCAGCCCCTCTTCCGGGGGAACTTACAATGAGCAGTTCTTC; j_gene: TRBJ2-1; abundance: .; v_gene: TRBV5-1; d_gene: .
CDR3aa: CASSSRTGGSTEAFF; CDR3nt: TGTGCCAGCAGCTCGCGGACAGGGGGATCCACTGAAGCTTTCTTT; j_gene: TRBJ1-1; abundance: .; v_gene: TRBV9; d_gene: TRBD1
CDR3aa: CASSRTQGYEQYF; CDR3nt: TGTGCCAGCAGTCGAACTCAGGGTTACGAGCAGTACTTC; j_gene: TRBJ2-7; abundance: .; v_gene: TRBV6-5; d_gene: .
CDR3aa: CASSPGGQPQHF; CDR3nt: TGTGCCAGCAGCCCCGGAGGGCAGCCCCAGCATTTT; j_gene: TRBJ1-5; abundance: .; v_gene: TRBV28; d_gene: .
CDR3aa: CASHMDSSGQPQHF; CDR3nt: TGTGCCAGTCATATGGACAGTTCGGGTCAGCCCCAGCATTTT; j_gene: TRBJ1-5; abundance: .; v_gene: TRBV19; d_gene: .
CDR3aa: CASSVGQGYGYTF; CDR3nt: TGTGCCAGCAGCGTGGGACAGGGGTATGGCTACACCTTC; j_gene: TRBJ1-2; abundance: few; v_gene: TRBV11-2; d_gene: TRBD1
CDR3aa: CASSLSDRPRAEAFF; CDR3nt: TGTGCCAGCAGCCTTTCGGACAGACCGCGCGCTGAAGCTTTCTTT; j_gene: TRBJ1-1; abundance: .; v_gene: TRBV3-1/TRBV3-2; d_gene: .
CDR3aa: CASSILHQPQHF; CDR3nt: TGTGCCAGCAGTATTCTCCATCAGCCCCAGCATTTT; j_gene: TRBJ1-5; abundance: .; v_gene: TRBV28; d_gene: .
CDR3aa: CASSSRDRLNTGELFF; CDR3nt: TGTGCCAGCAGCTCACGGGACAGGCTGAACACCGGGGAGCTGTTTTTT; j_gene: TRBJ2-2; abundance: .; v_gene: TRBV7-9; d_gene: TRBD1
CDR3aa: CASSVGDLIETQYF; CDR3nt: TGTGCCAGCAGCGTTGGGGACTTAATAGAGACCCAGTACTTC; j_gene: TRBJ2-5; abundance: .; v_gene: TRBV9; d_gene: .
CDR3aa: CASSQDRITDTQYF; CDR3nt: TGCGCCAGCAGCCAAGACAGGATTACAGATACGCAGTATTTT; j_gene: TRBJ2-3; abundance: .; v_gene: TRBV4-1; d_gene: .
CDR3aa: CASSPNRDRVIEQYF; CDR3nt: TGTGCCAGCAGCCCGAACCGGGACAGGGTCATCGAGCAGTACTTC; j_gene: TRBJ2-7; abundance: .; v_gene: TRBV7-2; d_gene: TRBD1
CDR3aa: CASSYGQGGDNEQFF; CDR3nt: TGTGCCAGCAGCTATGGACAGGGGGGTGACAATGAGCAGTTCTTC; j_gene: TRBJ2-1; abundance: .; v_gene: TRBV9; d_gene: TRBD1
CDR3aa: CAWSGGPYEQYF; CDR3nt: TGTGCCTGGAGTGGGGGCCCCTACGAGCAGTACTTC; j_gene: TRBJ2-7; abundance: .; v_gene: TRBV30; d_gene: .
CDR3aa: CASSQAGVGEQFF; CDR3nt: TGTGCCAGCAGCCAGGCAGGGGTTGGGGAGCAGTTCTTC; j_gene: TRBJ2-1; abundance: .; v_gene: TRBV3-1/TRBV3-2; d_gene: .
CDR3aa: CASKYDPQGSGNTIYF; CDR3nt: TGCGCCAGCAAATACGACCCCCAGGGTTCTGGAAACACCATATATTTT; j_gene: TRBJ1-3; abundance: once; v_gene: TRBV5-1; d_gene: .
CDR3aa: CASSQESRGKTQYF; CDR3nt: TGTGCCAGCAGCCAAGAAAGCCGGGGGAAGACCCAGTACTTC; j_gene: TRBJ2-5; abundance: .; v_gene: TRBV3-1/TRBV3-2; d_gene: .
CDR3aa: CASSQDTLAGVPDTQYF; CDR3nt: TGTGCCAGCAGCCAAGATACGCTAGCGGGGGTGCCAGATACGCAGTATTTT; j_gene: TRBJ2-3; abundance: .; v_gene: TRBV4-2; d_gene: TRBD2
CDR3aa: CASSSVYQPQHF; CDR3nt: TGTGCCAGCAGCTCCGTCTATCAGCCCCAGCATTTT; j_gene: TRBJ1-5; abundance: .; v_gene: TRBV5-6; d_gene: .
CDR3aa: CASDEDRGPFF; CDR3nt: TGTGCCAGCGACGAGGACAGGGGCCCGTTCTTC; j_gene: TRBJ2-1; abundance: .; v_gene: TRBV6-5; d_gene: TRBD1
CDR3aa: CATSRDKVQGRIDGYTF; CDR3nt: TGTGCCACCAGCAGAGATAAGGTGCAGGGGCGCATAGATGGCTACACCTTC; j_gene: TRBJ1-2; abundance: .; v_gene: TRBV15; d_gene: .
CDR3aa: CASRHRDFNYGYTF; CDR3nt: TGTGCCAGCAGACACAGGGATTTTAACTATGGCTACACCTTC; j_gene: TRBJ1-2; abundance: .; v_gene: TRBV6-5; d_gene: .
CDR3aa: CASSPNRATNEKLFF; CDR3nt: TGTGCCAGCAGCCCCAACAGGGCAACTAATGAAAAACTGTTTTTT; j_gene: TRBJ1-4; abundance: .; v_gene: TRBV7-2; d_gene: .
CDR3aa: CASSVGPLQGAAEAFF; CDR3nt: TGTGCCAGCAGCGTAGGCCCCTTACAGGGGGCTGCTGAAGCTTTCTTT; j_gene: TRBJ1-1; abundance: .; v_gene: TRBV9; d_gene: TRBD1